Listed below are T cell receptor beta chains from one sample, sequenced in a study of Graves' ophthalmopathy and Graves' hyperthyroidism. TCRdb re-derived calls from the multiplex PCR reads in MiXCR, one entry per CDR3 protein. The profile covers hundreds of thousands of distinct CDR3 sequences, with around 40% appearing a single time and 40% to 45% taken by the ten largest. Sequenced: peripheral blood. The source is an adult man with Graves' ophthalmopathy. Both conserved end residues are part of each CDR3. D genes are given only for firm matches. Where a row states a size, it is once, few, many or the class of an expanded clone; other rows omit it.

TRBD1	TRBV2	TRBJ2-3	-	TGTGCCAGCAGTGAAGGCGGGACAGGACCCACAGATACGCAGTATTTT	CASSEGGTGPTDTQYF
-	TRBV7-9	TRBJ1-2	-	TGTGCCAGCAGCTTAATAGGGTTCGGTAATGGCTACACCTTC	CASSLIGFGNGYTF
-	TRBV19	TRBJ1-2	many	TGTGCCAGTAGTATAGGATTGACGCAAGCTGGGAGCTACACCTTC	CASSIGLTQAGSYTF
TRBD1	TRBV7-9	TRBJ1-1	-	TGTGCCAGCAGCCCCACGGGGGCAGGGGGCTTCCCTGAAGCTTTCTTT	CASSPTGAGGFPEAFF
-	TRBV2	TRBJ2-7	few	TGTGCCAGCAGCCAAGATGCGCAAGTACTTAACTCCTACGAGCAGTACTTC	CASSQDAQVLNSYEQYF
-	TRBV7-9	TRBJ1-2	-	TGTGCCAGCAGCCAGCGCGCGAGTTGGGGCTACACCTTC	CASSQRASWGYTF
-	TRBV5-8	TRBJ1-4	few	TGTGCCAGCAGCTTAACAGGCAGCCGTAATGAAAAACTGTTTTTT	CASSLTGSRNEKLFF
TRBD1	TRBV10-3	TRBJ2-7	-	TGTGCCTCACAGGGGGCTGTTTACGAGCAGTACTTC	CASQGAVYEQYF
-	TRBV7-9	TRBJ2-5	-	TGTGCCAGCAGCTACTCGGACGGACAAGAGACCCAGTACTTC	CASSYSDGQETQYF
-	TRBV2	TRBJ1-2	-	TGTGCCAGCAGTTACTCGCCTTCTGTACGAGGGGCTAATGGCTACACCTTC	CASSYSPSVRGANGYTF
-	TRBV19	TRBJ1-4	many	TGTGCCAGTAGTCTGCAGGGGTGGGGTGAAAAACTGTTTTTT	CASSLQGWGEKLFF
-	TRBV5-6	TRBJ1-2	-	TGTGCCAGCAGCTCCTTCTTCCGCCGAGGAAACTATGGCTACACCTTC	CASSSFFRRGNYGYTF
-	TRBV10-3	TRBJ1-1	many	TGTGCCATCAGTGAGGGGGGGGCTACTGAAGCTTTCTTT	CAISEGGATEAFF
TRBD1	TRBV9	TRBJ2-2	-	TGTGCCAGCAGCGGAAGACAGGGGGCATTGACCGGGGAGCTGTTTTTT	CASSGRQGALTGELFF
-	TRBV5-1	TRBJ2-7	-	TGCGCCAGCAGCCTAAAGGGACTGCTGTACGAGCAGTACTTC	CASSLKGLLYEQYF
-	TRBV12-5	TRBJ1-5	few	TGTGCTAGTGGTTTGGAACGGGCTAGCAATAGCAATCAGCCCCAGCATTTT	CASGLERASNSNQPQHF
-	TRBV7-9	TRBJ1-4	-	TGTGCCAGCAGCGCCGGGACAACAACTAATGAAAAACTGTTTTTT	CASSAGTTTNEKLFF
-	TRBV10-3	TRBJ1-1	few	TGTGCCATCAGTGAAAGGGTTTACGACACTGAAGCTTTCTTT	CAISERVYDTEAFF
-	TRBV10-3	TRBJ1-3	-	TGTGCCAGCAGTTACCTCGGGCCCACTGGAAACACCATATATTTT	CASSYLGPTGNTIYF
-	TRBV29-1	TRBJ2-7	-	TGCAGCGTTGAGGAGGGGGGCAATCAGCAGTACTTC	CSVEEGGNQQYF
-	TRBV2	TRBJ1-2	few	TGTGCCAGCAGCCAGGCCCGGGGGAACTATGGCTACACCTTC	CASSQARGNYGYTF
TRBD1	TRBV2	TRBJ1-6	-	TGTGCCAGCAGTGGGACAGGAGGAAGTAATTCACCCCTCCACTTT	CASSGTGGSNSPLHF
-	TRBV25-1	TRBJ2-7	-	TGTGCCAGCAGCTTTGGGCGGGACTACGAGCAGTACTTC	CASSFGRDYEQYF
-	TRBV25-1	TRBJ2-2	-	TGTGCCAGCAGTGAGATTAGGGACACCGGGGAGCTGTTTTTT	CASSEIRDTGELFF
-	TRBV25-1	TRBJ1-4	-	TGTGCCAGCAGTGAGATGGGGGGAGGAGGCGATGAAAAACTGTTTTTT	CASSEMGGGGDEKLFF
-	TRBV4-1	TRBJ1-1	-	TGCGCCAGCAGCCAAAGGACGGGAAGGGACACTGAAGCTTTCTTT	CASSQRTGRDTEAFF
TRBD1	TRBV24-1	TRBJ2-3	few	TGTGCCACCAGTGATCCCGGGACAGTGGATGCGGATACGCAGTATTTT	CATSDPGTVDADTQYF
TRBD2	TRBV25-1	TRBJ2-2	few	TGTGCCAGTAGTGCCCCCCGGGGGGGGCGAGGCGCCGGGGAGCTGTTTTTT	CASSAPRGGRGAGELFF
TRBD1	TRBV20-1	TRBJ1-5	few	TGCAGTGCTAGAGGGACAGGGAGATATAGCAATCAGCCCCAGCATTTT	CSARGTGRYSNQPQHF
TRBD1	TRBV24-1	TRBJ2-5	many	TGTGCCACCAGTGATGGGACAGTCCAAGAGACCCAGTACTTC	CATSDGTVQETQYF
-	TRBV29-1	TRBJ1-1	many	TGCAGCGTTGAGAGGATTGAAGCTTTCTTT	CSVERIEAFF
-	TRBV10-1	TRBJ2-7	-	TGCGCCAGCAGTGAGGGCCACGAGCTGTACTTC	CASSEGHELYF
-	TRBV11-2	TRBJ1-1	-	TGTGCCAGCAGCTTCCCCCAGGGACGGAACAATGAAGCTTTCTTT	CASSFPQGRNNEAFF
TRBD1	TRBV2	TRBJ2-5	-	TGTGCCACCCACACAGGGGGGGAGACCCAGTACTTC	CATHTGGETQYF
TRBD1	TRBV7-6	TRBJ2-7	-	TGTGCCAGCTCGCGGGGACAGGATAACGAGCAGTACTTC	CASSRGQDNEQYF
-	TRBV19	TRBJ1-2	many	TGTGCCAGTACCACCAACGGAGGGGCGAACTATGGCTACACCTTC	CASTTNGGANYGYTF
-	TRBV7-9	TRBJ2-5	few	TGTGCCAGCAGCGGCGTCTTCGCTCAAGAGACCCAGTACTTC	CASSGVFAQETQYF
TRBD1	TRBV24-1	TRBJ1-5	-	TGTGCCACCGGGAGTCGGGGCACAGGGGATCAGCCCCAGCATTTT	CATGSRGTGDQPQHF
TRBD1	TRBV25-1	TRBJ2-7	-	TGTGCCGGACAGGGGGATTTCTACGAGCAGTACTTC	CAGQGDFYEQYF
-	TRBV6-1	TRBJ1-6	-	TGTGCCAGCAGTGATGGGACGGGGGGCCCGTCACCCCTCCACTTT	CASSDGTGGPSPLHF
-	TRBV10-3	TRBJ2-5	many	TGTGCCATCAGTGAGTCCCCGGGGGAACAAGAGACCCAGTACTTC	CAISESPGEQETQYF
-	TRBV6-1	TRBJ1-1	-	TGTGCCAGCAGTTTTTCTCTGGGCGTGAACACTGAAGCTTTCTTT	CASSFSLGVNTEAFF